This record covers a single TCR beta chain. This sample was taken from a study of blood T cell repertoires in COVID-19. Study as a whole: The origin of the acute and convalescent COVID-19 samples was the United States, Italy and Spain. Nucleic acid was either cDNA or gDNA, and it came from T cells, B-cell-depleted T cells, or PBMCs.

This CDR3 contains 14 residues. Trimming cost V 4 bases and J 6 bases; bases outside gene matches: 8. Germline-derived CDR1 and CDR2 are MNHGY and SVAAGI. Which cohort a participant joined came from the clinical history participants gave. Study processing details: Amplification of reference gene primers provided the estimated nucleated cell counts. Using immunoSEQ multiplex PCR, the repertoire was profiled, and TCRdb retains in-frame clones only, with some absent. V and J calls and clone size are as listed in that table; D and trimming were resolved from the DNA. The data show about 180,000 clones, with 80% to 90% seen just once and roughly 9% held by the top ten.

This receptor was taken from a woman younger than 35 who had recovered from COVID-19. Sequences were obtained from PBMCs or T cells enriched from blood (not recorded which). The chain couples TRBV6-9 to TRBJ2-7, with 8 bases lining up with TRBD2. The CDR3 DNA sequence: TGTGCCAGCAGTTCCTTGGCGGGAGGTGCCGAGCAGTACTTC. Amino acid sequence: CASSSLAGGAEQYF.